The sequence of this TCR beta chain was determined in a study of blood T cell repertoires in COVID-19. Study as a whole: PBMCs, B-cell-depleted T cells, or T cells provided the cDNA or gDNA that made up the material.

Authors' methods: Counts of nucleated cells, estimated from reference gene primer amplification, were obtained. Clones were sequenced by immunoSEQ multiplex PCR, and TCRdb holds only the in-frame ones, with some missing. V and J calls and clone size are copied from that table; D and trimming were computed from the DNA. The repertoire consists of a few hundred thousand clones, with roughly 91% occurring once and the leading ten covering 8.5% to 14%. Seattle's enrolled individuals joined amid active infection and were then monitored longitudinally. This TCR derives from a woman aged 30 to 39 with COVID-19, enrolled during active disease. The sequenced sample consisted of peripheral blood.

This chain's CDR3 is CASSYRGPAGEQYF. The CDR3 DNA sequence: TGTGCCAGCAGCTACAGGGGCCCCGCTGGCGAGCAGTACTTC. The chain couples TRBV2 to TRBJ2-7, with 7 bases lining up with TRBD1. Germline CDR1 and CDR2: SNHLY and FYNNEI. The CDR3 is 14 residues long. The J segment lost 6 bases and the V segment lost 6 bases, leaving 11 bases of the junction unmatched.